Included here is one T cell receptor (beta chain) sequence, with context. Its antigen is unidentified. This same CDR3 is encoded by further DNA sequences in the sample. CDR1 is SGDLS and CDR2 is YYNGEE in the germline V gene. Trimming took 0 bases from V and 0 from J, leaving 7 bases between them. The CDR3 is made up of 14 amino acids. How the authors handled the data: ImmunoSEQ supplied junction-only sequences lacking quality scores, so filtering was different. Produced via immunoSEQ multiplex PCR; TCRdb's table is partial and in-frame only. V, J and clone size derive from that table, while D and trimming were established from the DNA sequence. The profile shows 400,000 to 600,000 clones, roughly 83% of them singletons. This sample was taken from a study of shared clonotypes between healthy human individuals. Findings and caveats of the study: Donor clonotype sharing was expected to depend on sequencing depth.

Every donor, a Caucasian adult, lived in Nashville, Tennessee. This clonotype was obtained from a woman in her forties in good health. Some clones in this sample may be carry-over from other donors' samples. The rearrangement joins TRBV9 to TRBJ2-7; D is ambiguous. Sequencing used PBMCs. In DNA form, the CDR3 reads TGTGCCAGCAGCGTAGGGCCTAGCTCCTACGAGCAGTACTTC. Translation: CASSVGPSSYEQYF.